This T cell receptor beta chain was identified during a study of brain metastases from non-small cell lung cancer. Study findings and constraints: T-cell infiltration was lower in brain metastases than primaries (P < 0.001). Brain metastases shared most TCR repertoire with primaries, with sparse T cells.

Generated by immunoSEQ multiplex PCR, the TCRdb table keeps only in-frame clones and is missing some. This table has some 340 clones, 82% appearing once. About this clone itself: Its target is not known.

There are 13 residues in the CDR3. Trimming left V 6 bases short and J 6 bases short, with 12 bases between. CDR1 MNHEY and CDR2 SMNVEV come from the germline V gene (reference sequence). The chain couples TRBV27 to TRBJ2-1; D remains unclear. Specimen: tissue from a brain metastasis. This receptor was taken from a donor at least 40 years old with non-small cell lung cancer. The CDR3 DNA reads TGTGCCAGCAGGTCACCGCTCCCCAATGAGCAGTTCTTC. It is translated as CASRSPLPNEQFF.